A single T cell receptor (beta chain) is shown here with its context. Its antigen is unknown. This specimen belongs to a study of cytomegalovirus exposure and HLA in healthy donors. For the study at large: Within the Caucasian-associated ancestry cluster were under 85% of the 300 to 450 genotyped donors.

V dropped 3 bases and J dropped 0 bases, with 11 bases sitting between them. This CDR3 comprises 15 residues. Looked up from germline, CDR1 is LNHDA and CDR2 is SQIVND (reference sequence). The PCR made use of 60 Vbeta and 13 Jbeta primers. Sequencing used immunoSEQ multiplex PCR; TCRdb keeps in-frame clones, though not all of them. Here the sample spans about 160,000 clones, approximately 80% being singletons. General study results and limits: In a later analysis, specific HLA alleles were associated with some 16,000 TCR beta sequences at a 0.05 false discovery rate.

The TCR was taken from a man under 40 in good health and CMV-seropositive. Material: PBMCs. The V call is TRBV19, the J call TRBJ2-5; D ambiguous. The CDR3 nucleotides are TGTGCCAGTAGTATCTTCGCCGGGTACCAAGAGACCCAGTACTTC. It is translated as CASSIFAGYQETQYF.